This TCR beta chain was profiled in a study of blood T cell repertoires in COVID-19. This table comes from immunoSEQ multiplex PCR, and its TCRdb copy is limited to in-frame clones, with some not included. The data contain approximately 260,000 clones, roughly 86% of them singletons. This clone has just one count. The germline CDR1 and CDR2 sequences are MNHEY and SVGAGI. This CDR3 is built from 15 residues. V shed 4 bases, J shed 8 bases, and the junction held 9 bases outside the gene matches. The J gene is TRBJ2-1, the V gene TRBV6-5; 9 bases agree with TRBD2. The origin of this receptor is a middle-aged woman with acute COVID-19. The sample taken for sequencing was PBMCs or T cells enriched from blood (not recorded which). CDR3 DNA: TGTGCCAGCAGTTTTAGCGGGAGTTTTTTGTATGAGCAGTTCTTC. This codes for CASSFSGSFLYEQFF.